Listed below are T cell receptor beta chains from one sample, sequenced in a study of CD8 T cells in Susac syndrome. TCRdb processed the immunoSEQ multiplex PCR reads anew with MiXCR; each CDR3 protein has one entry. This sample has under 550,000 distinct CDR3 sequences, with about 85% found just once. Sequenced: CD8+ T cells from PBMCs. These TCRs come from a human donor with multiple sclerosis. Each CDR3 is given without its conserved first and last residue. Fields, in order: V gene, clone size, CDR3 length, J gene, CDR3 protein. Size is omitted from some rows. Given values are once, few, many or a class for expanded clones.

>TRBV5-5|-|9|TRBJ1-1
ASSPASEAF
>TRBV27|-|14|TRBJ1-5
ASSLLSDRGNQPQH
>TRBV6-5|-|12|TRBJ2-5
ASSRGDRVETQY
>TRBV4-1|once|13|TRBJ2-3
ASSHGLGGTDTQY
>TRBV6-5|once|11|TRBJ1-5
ASSSWSGQPQH
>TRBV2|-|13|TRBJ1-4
ASSDTGTGDEKLF
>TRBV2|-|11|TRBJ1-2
ASSGGENYGYT
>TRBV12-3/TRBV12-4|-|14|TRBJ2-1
ASSTETGSSYNEQF
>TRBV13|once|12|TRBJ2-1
ASDSGGALNEQF
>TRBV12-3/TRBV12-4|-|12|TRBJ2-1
ASSLVAIVNEQF
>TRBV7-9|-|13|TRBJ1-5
ASSTQGSGNQPQH
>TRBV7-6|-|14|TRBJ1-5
ASSLEQGSLGQPQH
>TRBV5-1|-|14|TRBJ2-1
ASSGRAASSYNEQF
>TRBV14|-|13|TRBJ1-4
ASSQVFSGNEKLF
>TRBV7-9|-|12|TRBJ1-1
ASSSSDKNTEAF
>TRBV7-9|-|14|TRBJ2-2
ASSLPTGQGDGELL
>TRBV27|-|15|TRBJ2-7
ASSSGTSGRKVYEQY
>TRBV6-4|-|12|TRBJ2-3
ASSERGGTDTQY
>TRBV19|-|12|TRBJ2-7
ASSIGGDHYEQY
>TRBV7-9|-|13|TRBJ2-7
ASSLSGSETYEQY
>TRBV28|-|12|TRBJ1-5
AISSGVGNQPQH
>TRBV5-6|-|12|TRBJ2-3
ASSLGGDRDTQY
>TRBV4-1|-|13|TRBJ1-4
ASSYRQATNEKLF
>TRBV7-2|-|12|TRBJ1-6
ASSLFPGLSPLH
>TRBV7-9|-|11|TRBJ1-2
ASSPPSKGGYT
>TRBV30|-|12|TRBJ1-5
AWSYGGQHQPQH
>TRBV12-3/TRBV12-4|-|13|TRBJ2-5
ASSFSLAREETQY
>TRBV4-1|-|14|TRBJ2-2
ASSPRRQGEGGELF
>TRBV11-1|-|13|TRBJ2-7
ASSLVEQGTYEQY
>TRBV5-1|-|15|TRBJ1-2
ASSLSGTGGVDRGYT
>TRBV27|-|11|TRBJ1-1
ASSLSGWGEAF
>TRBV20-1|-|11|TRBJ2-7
SASWDRPYEQY
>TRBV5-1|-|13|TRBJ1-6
ASSRGQGAGSPLH
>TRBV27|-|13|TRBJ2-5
ASSNAGGQLETQY
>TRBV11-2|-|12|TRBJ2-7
ASSLGTGGIEQY
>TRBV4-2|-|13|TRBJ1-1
ASSQDRGLNGEAF
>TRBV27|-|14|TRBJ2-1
ASSLRQSLSINEQF
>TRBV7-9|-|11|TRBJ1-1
ASSPIPNTEAF
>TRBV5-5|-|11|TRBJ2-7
ASSLQPDAEQY